Listed here are 17 T cell receptor beta chains from one sample, sequenced in a study of shared clonotypes between healthy human individuals. TCRdb's copy holds only in-frame clones and misses some; the assay was immunoSEQ multiplex PCR. Of 2,100,000 or so clones detected, 95% appear once; the ten largest clones hold around 0.13%. Sequenced sample: naive CD4+ T cells sorted from blood. Subset defined: CD45RA+ positively selected. Receptors were obtained from a man aged 18 to 29 in good health.

The chain carries TRBV5-1 and TRBJ2-7; 10 bases fit TRBD1. Trimming took 0 bases from V and 5 from J; bases not matched to a gene: 8. Germline V gene sequence: CDR1 SGHRS, CDR2 YFSETQ. The CDR3 is 16 amino acids. CDR3 nucleotides: TGCGCCAGCAGCTTGGATTTTAGGGACAGGGGAGACGAGCAGTACTTC. Translated: CASSLDFRDRGDEQYF.

The chain combines TRBV18 with TRBJ2-7, with TRBD2 matching over 7 bases. Germline CDR1 KGHSH, CDR2 LQKENI. CDR3 length: 13 amino acids. Germline trimming cut 3 bases from V and 5 bases from J; bases unmatched to any gene: 4. This CDR3 is CASSPSSGNEQYF. The CDR3, as DNA: TGTGCCAGCTCACCCTCCAGCGGGAACGAGCAGTACTTC.

This clone has a single count. V is TRBV7-2 and J is TRBJ1-5, with 8 nucleotides matching TRBD1. There are 14 residues in the CDR3. From germline, CDR1 is SGHTA and CDR2 FQGNSA. J was trimmed by 6 bases and V by 3 bases; bases with no gene match: 4. DNA for the CDR3: TGTGCCAGCAGCTTTGGACAGGGAAGTCAGCCCCAGCATTTT. Protein: CASSFGQGSQPQHF.

The rearrangement uses TRBV10-2 and TRBJ1-6, with D unresolved. The CDR3 loop spans 13 amino acids. The germline V gene has CDR1 WSHSY and CDR2 SAAADI. With 2 bases removed from V and 13 bases from J, the gap between germline ends came to 12 bases. Here the CDR3 reads CASSETAPGPLHF. As DNA, the CDR3 is TGCGCCAGCAGTGAGACGGCCCCAGGTCCCCTCCACTTT.

The chain has TRBV30 and TRBJ2-7, with D perhaps matching TRBD1 (5 bases). The length of the CDR3 is 12 residues. The germline V and J ends were trimmed by 4 bases and 6 bases, with 13 bases remaining between them. The germline V gene has CDR1 GTSNPN and CDR2 SVGIG (reference sequence). The CDR3 loop is CAWTQVDSEQYF. DNA for the CDR3: TGTGCCTGGACCCAGGTAGACAGCGAGCAGTACTTC.

The rearrangement joins TRBV12-5 to TRBJ2-7; TRBD2 matches 13 bases. There are 15 residues in the CDR3. With V trimmed by 6 bases and J by 4 bases, 6 bases remained unmatched. Germline V gene data show CDR1 as LGHNT and CDR2 as FRNRAP. CDR3 amino acids: CASGPMGLAGYEQYF. Here the CDR3 DNA reads TGTGCTAGTGGGCCGATGGGACTAGCGGGATACGAGCAGTACTTC.

This clone came up once. The chain recombines TRBV11-2 with TRBJ2-2; TRBD1 might be the D (6 bases). V dropped 7 bases and J dropped 6 bases, with 21 bases sitting between them. From germline, CDR1 is SGHAT and CDR2 FQNNGV. The CDR3 extends over 16 amino acids. The CDR3 region is CASTLGQGLVPGELFF. The CDR3, as DNA: TGTGCCAGCACCCTGGGGCAGGGGCTCGTTCCCGGGGAGCTGTTTTTT.

J is TRBJ1-6 and V is TRBV30; D gene uncertain. The V end lost 1 base, the J end lost 7 bases, and 14 bases lay between the germline ends. The length of the CDR3 is 15 residues. The germline V gene has CDR1 GTSNPN and CDR2 SVGIG (reference sequence). As DNA, the CDR3 is TGTGCCTGGAGTGCAAGGATTCAAGGGAATTCACCCCTCCACTTT. This sequence encodes CAWSARIQGNSPLHF.

V and J are TRBV5-1 and TRBJ2-7; no clear D gene. The CDR3 is 14 residues long. Per the germline V gene, CDR1 is SGHRS and CDR2 is YFSETQ. Between the trimmed V and J ends, which lost 3 bases and 5 bases, there was a span of 15 bases. The CDR3 spells CASSSGRARDEQYF. The CDR3 coding sequence is TGCGCCAGCAGCTCGGGCCGGGCCCGGGACGAGCAGTACTTC.

V is TRBV5-1 and J is TRBJ1-6; TRBD1 might be the D (5 bases). Deletions cut 4 bases from V and 7 bases from J, with 21 bases between. Germline V CDR1 and CDR2: SGHRS, YFSETQ. This CDR3 region has 17 residues. The CDR3 here is CASSPGQGSLPNSPLHF. CDR3 bases: TGCGCCAGCAGCCCTGGCCAGGGAAGCTTACCCAATTCACCCCTCCACTTT.

With respect to this clone: The same CDR3 can be traced to other DNA sequences in this sample. The chain combines TRBV11-3 with TRBJ1-1; D is unresolved. Germline lookup yields CDR1 SGHNT and CDR2 YENEEA. The CDR3 extends over 13 amino acids. The V and J ends lost 1 base and 1 base respectively, with 4 bases between them. CDR3 amino acids: CASSLAQNTEAFF. The DNA of the CDR3 is TGTGCCAGCAGCTTAGCCCAGAACACTGAAGCTTTCTTT.

This clone was counted only a few times. This chain uses TRBV7-9 with TRBJ1-1, with D possibly TRBD1 on 5 matching bases. Trimming shortened V by 5 bases and J by 0 bases, and 13 bases separated the two germline ends. The CDR3 is 15 residues long. Germline CDR1 is SEHNR and CDR2 is FQNEAQ (reference sequence). The CDR3 DNA is TGTGCCAGCAGCCGAGGAGGGGCGCTGAACACTGAAGCTTTCTTT. Its protein is CASSRGGALNTEAFF.

This clone has a single count. The chain couples TRBV7-9 to TRBJ2-5; D not resolved. The germline V gene encodes CDR1 SEHNR and CDR2 FQNEAQ (reference sequence). The germline V and J ends were trimmed by 2 bases and 2 bases, with 12 bases remaining between them. The CDR3 is made up of 15 amino acids. The CDR3 loop is CASSLLRDHQETQYF. The CDR3 region has the DNA TGTGCCAGCAGCTTACTCAGAGATCATCAAGAGACCCAGTACTTC.

The chain recombines TRBV29-1 with TRBJ2-2; no clear D gene. From germline, CDR1 is SQVTM and CDR2 ANQGSEA. V dropped 7 bases and J dropped 1 base, with 4 bases sitting between them. This CDR3 comprises 11 residues. In DNA form, the CDR3 reads TGCAGCGGACGGAACACCGGGGAGCTGTTTTTT. It translates to CSGRNTGELFF.

The J gene is TRBJ2-5, the V gene TRBV10-3, with D tentatively TRBD1 (5 bases). The CDR3 length is 14 residues. V was shortened by 7 bases and J by 2 bases, with 14 bases between the two germline ends. The germline CDR1 and CDR2 sequences are ENHRY and SYGVKD. Here the CDR3 reads CAINGQGIQETQYF. As DNA, the CDR3 is TGTGCCATCAACGGGCAGGGTATACAAGAGACCCAGTACTTC.

This chain's CDR3 is CASSLEQGAQYGYTF. In DNA, the CDR3 is TGTGCCAGCAGCTTAGAGCAGGGGGCACAGTATGGCTACACCTTC. The chain links TRBV7-9 to TRBJ1-2; 8 bases match TRBD1. V lost 1 base and J lost 5; bases outside the gene matches: 6. The CDR3 length is 15 residues. Germline V CDR1 and CDR2: SEHNR, FQNEAQ (reference sequence). Looking up the rest from reference TRBV7-9 and TRBJ1-2 gives the full variable domain: DTGVSQNPRHKITKRGQNVTFRCDPISEHNRLYWYRQTLGQGPEFLTYFQNEAQLEKSRLLSDRFSAERPKGSFSTLEIQRTEQGDSAMYLCASSLEQGAQYGYTFGSGTRLTVV.

The genes are TRBV9 and TRBJ1-4; 12 nucleotides line up with TRBD1. The V gene's germline CDR1 is SGDLS and CDR2 YYNGEE. With V trimmed by 5 bases and J by 8 bases, 13 bases remained unmatched. The CDR3 totals 17 residues. The CDR3 loop is CASSQTSGTGGQEKLFF. The CDR3 DNA reads as TGTGCCAGCAGTCAAACTTCCGGGACAGGGGGCCAAGAAAAACTGTTTTTT.